The rows below give T cell receptor beta chains drawn from one sample of a study of Graves' ophthalmopathy and Graves' hyperthyroidism. TCRdb ran MiXCR on the multiplex PCR reads and lists one entry per CDR3 protein. This table has over 150,000 distinct CDR3 sequences, under 40% appearing once. The sequenced sample consisted of peripheral blood. The source of these receptors is a woman in her thirties or forties with Graves' ophthalmopathy. Both conserved end residues are part of each CDR3. D genes are given only for firm matches. Clone size is shown for a subset of rows, as once, few, many or a class of expanded clone.

CDR3aa | CDR3nt | d_gene | abundance | j_gene | len | v_gene
CASSLQFWGGSGANVLTF | TGCGCCAGCAGCCTTCAATTCTGGGGGGGGTCCGGGGCCAACGTCCTGACTTTC | TRBD2 | many | TRBJ2-6 | 18 | TRBV4-1
CASSTRQGPTEAFF | TGTGCCAGTAGTACCAGACAGGGCCCGACTGAAGCTTTCTTT | TRBD1 | many | TRBJ1-1 | 14 | TRBV19
CASRRQSGGSIDEQYF | TGTGCCAGCAGAAGACAGAGCGGTGGGAGTATCGACGAGCAGTACTTC | NA | few | TRBJ2-7 | 16 | TRBV11-2
CASSYSRDKLSYEQYF | TGTGCCAGCAGTTACTCGAGGGACAAACTCTCCTACGAGCAGTACTTC | NA | NA | TRBJ2-7 | 16 | TRBV6-5
CASSGQGAYSNQPQHF | TGTGCCAGTAGTGGTCAAGGGGCCTATAGCAATCAGCCCCAGCATTTT | NA | many | TRBJ1-5 | 16 | TRBV19
CASSDHRSQETQYF | TGTGCCAGCAGCGACCATAGGAGCCAAGAGACCCAGTACTTC | NA | many | TRBJ2-5 | 14 | TRBV6-1
CASKASGALGETQYF | TGTGCCAGCAAGGCTAGCGGGGCCCTGGGGGAGACCCAGTACTTC | TRBD2 | NA | TRBJ2-5 | 15 | TRBV6-1
CASSSTGYSTEAFF | TGTGCCAGCAGTTCAACGGGTTATAGCACTGAAGCTTTCTTT | NA | NA | TRBJ1-1 | 14 | TRBV6-2/TRBV6-3
CASKPGQARNYGYTF | TGTGCCAGCAAGCCGGGACAGGCGAGGAACTATGGCTACACCTTC | TRBD1 | NA | TRBJ1-2 | 15 | TRBV6-2/TRBV6-3
CASKGSSSYNSPLHF | TGTGCCAGCAAAGGATCGAGCTCCTATAATTCACCCCTCCACTTT | NA | NA | TRBJ1-6 | 15 | TRBV6-2/TRBV6-3
CASSLATSTGELFF | TGTGCCAGCAGCTTAGCGACGAGCACCGGGGAGCTGTTTTTT | NA | NA | TRBJ2-2 | 14 | TRBV7-2
CASRTGQGAAGSPLHF | TGTGCCAGCAGAACCGGACAGGGAGCCGCCGGTTCACCCCTCCACTTT | TRBD1 | many | TRBJ1-6 | 16 | TRBV6-2/TRBV6-3
CASRTTGGEAFF | TGTGCCAGCAGGACGACAGGGGGAGAAGCTTTCTTT | TRBD1 | many | TRBJ1-1 | 12 | TRBV6-5
CASTPTRRGDYGYTF | TGTGCCAGCACCCCGACCCGGAGGGGTGACTATGGCTACACCTTC | NA | NA | TRBJ1-2 | 15 | TRBV12-3/TRBV12-4
CASSLRRDLVEQYF | TGTGCCAGCAGTCTACGACGGGATCTCGTCGAGCAGTACTTC | NA | many | TRBJ2-7 | 14 | TRBV12-3/TRBV12-4
CSARGEASYEQYF | TGCAGTGCTAGGGGTGAGGCCTCCTACGAGCAGTACTTC | NA | few | TRBJ2-7 | 13 | TRBV20-1
CASSSSGASSYEQYF | TGTGCCAGCAGCTCCTCGGGGGCGAGCTCCTACGAGCAGTACTTC | NA | many | TRBJ2-7 | 15 | TRBV28
CASRGETLKETQYF | TGTGCCAGCCGAGGAGAGACCCTTAAAGAGACCCAGTACTTC | NA | NA | TRBJ2-5 | 14 | TRBV6-2/TRBV6-3
CASSLVGGNSYEQYF | TGTGCCAGCAGTTTAGTTGGCGGGAATTCCTACGAGCAGTACTTC | NA | many | TRBJ2-7 | 15 | TRBV28
CASSGGTQETQYF | TGTGCCAGCAGCGGGGGGACGCAAGAGACCCAGTACTTC | NA | many | TRBJ2-5 | 13 | TRBV11-2
CASRPTGGRITEAFF | TGTGCCAGCAGACCCACGGGGGGACGGATCACTGAAGCTTTCTTT | NA | many | TRBJ1-1 | 15 | TRBV12-3/TRBV12-4
CASSSLWRDSTEAFF | TGTGCCAGCAGCTCTCTCTGGAGGGACAGTACTGAAGCTTTCTTT | TRBD1 | NA | TRBJ1-1 | 15 | TRBV7-2
CASRDTGTAEAFF | TGTGCCAGCAGAGATACAGGGACCGCTGAAGCTTTCTTT | NA | many | TRBJ1-1 | 13 | TRBV12-3/TRBV12-4
CASSLQGMRGYTF | TGTGCCAGCAGTTTGCAGGGGATGAGAGGCTACACCTTC | NA | many | TRBJ1-2 | 13 | TRBV12-3/TRBV12-4
CASSYAKQGGRQETQYF | TGTGCCAGCAGTTACGCCAAACAGGGTGGGAGGCAAGAGACCCAGTACTTC | NA | many | TRBJ2-5 | 17 | TRBV6-5
CASRKYREAKNIQYF | TGTGCCAGCAGGAAGTACAGGGAAGCCAAAAACATTCAGTACTTC | NA | NA | TRBJ2-4 | 15 | TRBV6-1
CASSREVDYEQYF | TGTGCCAGCAGCCGGGAGGTTGACTACGAGCAGTACTTC | TRBD2 | many | TRBJ2-7 | 13 | TRBV27
CASSILTGDTEAFF | TGTGCCAGTAGTATATTGACAGGGGACACTGAAGCTTTCTTT | TRBD1 | many | TRBJ1-1 | 14 | TRBV19